Listed here are 12 T cell receptor beta chains from one sample, sequenced in a study of Ad26.COV2.S vaccination and SARS-CoV-2 variants. Method: immunoSEQ multiplex PCR; TCRdb's copy keeps in-frame clones and lacks some. The data contain 440,000 or so clones, about 90% of them singletons. The treatment: about 20 received Ad26.COV2.S at low or high dose, single or two shots; several received placebo; per-sample allocation not given. Sampling was done on day 63 after the first vaccine or placebo injection. Sample: peripheral blood, taken in a trial of Ad26.COV2.S vaccine versus placebo. The receptors were sampled from a person aged 18 to 59 who received the Ad26.COV2.S COVID-19 vaccine or a placebo.

The chain recombines TRBV28 with TRBJ2-5; D not certain. The V gene lost 6 bases and the J gene lost 1 base, with 9 bases spanning the gap. CDR1 is MDHEN and CDR2 is SYDVKM in the germline V gene. CDR3 length: 13 amino acids. The CDR3 loop reads CASSSGPQETQYF. CDR3 nucleotides: TGTGCCAGCAGCTCCGGGCCCCAAGAGACCCAGTACTTC.

The chain couples TRBV18 to TRBJ2-1; D is undetermined. The CDR3 spans 12 residues. Per germline, CDR1 KGHSH and CDR2 LQKENI. V shed 3 bases and J shed 12 bases, with 12 bases lying between them. The CDR3 region has the DNA TGTGCCAGCTCACCTTCGGATTTCGGGCAGTTCTTC. Translated, it gives CASSPSDFGQFF.

V is TRBV2 and J is TRBJ1-1; 8 bases align to TRBD1. The length of the CDR3 is 14 residues. V lost 6 bases and J lost 1; bases outside the gene matches: 4. Germline CDR1 reads SNHLY; CDR2 reads FYNNEI. The DNA of the CDR3 is TGTGCCAGCAGAGTGGACAGGGCGAACACTGAAGCTTTCTTT. This codes for CASRVDRANTEAFF.

The chain combines TRBV18 with TRBJ1-3; TRBD1 agrees at 8 bases. The CDR3 runs 14 residues. Per the germline V gene, CDR1 is KGHSH and CDR2 is LQKENI. The ends lost 2 bases at V and 6 bases at J; junction bases unmatched: 3. The CDR3 region has the DNA TGTGCCAGCTCACCAGAGACAGGGGAAAACACCATATATTTT. Protein: CASSPETGENTIYF.

This rearrangement joins TRBV19 to TRBJ2-2; 10 bases map to TRBD1. Germline-derived CDR1 and CDR2 are LNHDA and SQIVND (reference sequence). The CDR3 is 16 amino acids. V lost 5 bases and J lost 4; bases outside the gene matches: 7. CDR3 loop: CASSSRQGALTGELFF. The CDR3 DNA reads TGTGCCAGTAGTTCACGACAGGGGGCACTCACCGGGGAGCTGTTTTTT.

V is TRBV11-1 and J is TRBJ2-2, with TRBD1 matching over 8 bases. CDR1 is SGHAT, CDR2 FQDESV, per germline (reference sequence). V was clipped by 3 bases and J by 1 base; unmatched bases: 1. The CDR3 is 15 amino acids. CDR3 in amino acids: CASSFGTGNTGELFF. The CDR3 DNA reads as TGTGCCAGCAGCTTCGGGACAGGGAACACCGGGGAGCTGTTTTTT.

Turning to this clone: In the same sample, other DNA sequences code for this CDR3. The V and J genes are TRBV9 and TRBJ2-3; tentative D call: TRBD2 (6 bases). CDR3 length: 14 amino acids. Germline-derived CDR1 and CDR2 are SGDLS and YYNGEE. The V gene lost 2 bases and the J gene lost 0 bases, with 7 bases spanning the gap. The CDR3 region has the DNA TGTGCCAGCAGCGTTAGCGGCAGCACAGATACGCAGTATTTT. Amino acid sequence: CASSVSGSTDTQYF.

The chain carries TRBV5-4 and TRBJ2-3, with 13 bases lining up with TRBD2. V gave up 4 bases and J gave up 5 bases; unmatched junction bases: 7. The CDR3 has 16 residues. The germline V gene has CDR1 SGHNT and CDR2 YYREEE (reference sequence). CDR3 bases: TGTGCCAGCAGCAGACTAGCGGGAGGAGGTCGAGATACGCAGTATTTT. Translating it yields CASSRLAGGGRDTQYF.

The J gene is TRBJ2-5, the V gene TRBV5-4, with D possibly TRBD1 on 6 matching bases. The CDR3 runs to 13 residues. Per germline, CDR1 SGHNT and CDR2 YYREEE (reference sequence). V lost 4 bases and J 1 base, leaving 8 bases between the germline ends. The CDR3 sequence: CASSPDSQETQYF. Written as DNA, the CDR3 is TGTGCCAGCAGCCCGGACAGCCAAGAGACCCAGTACTTC.

This rearrangement joins TRBV2 to TRBJ1-2; a weak D match, TRBD1 (5 bases). CDR3 size: 15 residues. CDR1 SNHLY and CDR2 FYNNEI come from the germline V gene. Trimming removed 0 bases at V and 7 bases at J, with 15 bases between. Here the CDR3 reads CASSEAGQAASGYTF. CDR3 nucleotide sequence: TGTGCCAGCAGTGAAGCGGGGCAGGCCGCTAGTGGCTACACCTTC.

V is TRBV7-8 and J is TRBJ1-1, with a possible D match to TRBD1 (5 bases). The CDR3 runs to 15 residues. Deletions cut 0 bases from V and 0 bases from J, with 8 bases between. Germline values: CDR1 SGHVS, CDR2 FQNEAQ. The CDR3 DNA sequence: TGTGCCAGCAGCTTAGCGGGGGTCATGAACACTGAAGCTTTCTTT. This sequence encodes CASSLAGVMNTEAFF.

The chain combines TRBV28 with TRBJ2-5; D might be TRBD1 or TRBD2, each matching 5 bases. Trimming stripped 3 bases from V and 9 bases from J, with 11 bases between. Germline V gene sequence: CDR1 MDHEN, CDR2 SYDVKM. The CDR3 totals 12 residues. The CDR3 protein is CASSFSGGAQYF. The CDR3 region has the DNA TGTGCCAGCAGTTTTAGTGGGGGAGCCCAGTACTTC.